The 25 T cell receptor beta chains below were found in one sample sequenced in a study of shared clonotypes between healthy human individuals. Here immunoSEQ multiplex PCR was the method, and the copy in TCRdb shows in-frame clones only, minus some. This sample carries 850,000 to 1,200,000 clones, approximately 76% of them seen once, and the ten largest clones take 1.4% to 1.5%. Sequencing was performed on memory CD4+ T cells sorted from blood. Subset meaning: CD45RA-negative fraction. Source of these receptors: a man aged 18 to 30 in good health.

The gene calls are TRBV2 and TRBJ2-3; TRBD2 matches 8 bases. This CDR3 has 17 residues. V lost 6 bases and J lost 0; bases outside the gene matches: 11. Germline lookup yields CDR1 SNHLY and CDR2 FYNNEI. CDR3 protein: CASRGRGGITSTDTQYF. CDR3 nucleotides: TGTGCCAGCAGGGGCCGCGGGGGGATAACTAGCACAGATACGCAGTATTTT.

V usage is TRBV5-8 and J usage is TRBJ1-1; TRBD1 matches at 10 bases. V gave up 4 bases and J gave up 1 base; unmatched junction bases: 10. Germline V gives CDR1 SGHTS, CDR2 YDEGEE. The CDR3 consists of 17 residues. The CDR3 reads CASSLDRGRGWNTEAFF. The CDR3, as DNA: TGTGCCAGCAGCCTAGACAGGGGGCGAGGTTGGAACACTGAAGCTTTCTTT. Using reference TRBV5-8 and TRBJ1-1 for the parts outside the CDR3, the full variable domain is EAGVTQSPTHLIKTRGQQATLRCSPISGHTSVYWYQQALGLGLQFLLWYDEGEERNRGNFPPRFSGRQFPNYSSELNVNALELEDSALYLCASSLDRGRGWNTEAFFGQGTRLTVV.

The V gene is TRBV6-5, the J gene TRBJ1-2; perhaps TRBD1 as D (6 bases). CDR3 length equals 14 residues. Per germline, CDR1 MNHEY and CDR2 SVGAGI. Trimming removed 5 bases from V and 7 bases from J, with 17 bases in between. The CDR3 protein is CASSRSQGGSGYTF. CDR3 DNA sequence: TGTGCCAGCAGTCGTTCACAGGGAGGCTCTGGCTACACCTTC.

V usage is TRBV25-1 and J usage is TRBJ2-3; no clear D. The ends were cut back, 1 base at V and 1 base at J, with 9 bases in the middle. The germline gives CDR1 MGHDK, CDR2 SYGVNS. The CDR3 contains 15 residues. CDR3 in amino acids: CASSESWRRTDTQYF. The CDR3 bases are TGTGCCAGCAGTGAATCGTGGAGACGCACAGATACGCAGTATTTT.

This clone turned up a few times. V usage is TRBV10-1 and J usage is TRBJ2-3; D may be TRBD1 or TRBD2 (5 bases each). V lost 6 bases to trimming and J lost 7 bases, with 17 bases between them. The CDR3 is made up of 14 amino acids. Germline values: CDR1 WNHNN, CDR2 SYGVQD (reference sequence). In nucleotides, the CDR3 is TGCGCCAGCAGCGAGGGACGGCCCGGGAATACGCAGTATTTT. As protein: CASSEGRPGNTQYF.

The rearrangement joins TRBV9 to TRBJ1-2, with D possibly being TRBD1 (6 bases). Trimming cost V 4 bases and J 1 base, with 14 bases left between them. CDR1 and CDR2 from the germline V gene are SGDLS and YYNGEE. This CDR3 is 15 amino acids long. The CDR3 DNA reads as TGTGCCAGCAGCACCACAGGGATTGTTAACTATGGCTACACCTTC. Translated: CASSTTGIVNYGYTF.

The genes are TRBV20-1 and TRBJ1-1; D gene ambiguous. Looked up from germline, CDR1 is DFQATT and CDR2 is SNEGSKA (reference sequence). V was shortened by 2 bases and J by 5 bases, with 6 bases between the two germline ends. The CDR3 covers 11 residues. The CDR3 region is CSARWKTEAFF. CDR3 in DNA: TGCAGTGCTAGATGGAAGACTGAAGCTTTCTTT.

The chain recombines TRBV11-2 with TRBJ1-1; D is perhaps TRBD1 (6 bases). Per germline, CDR1 SGHAT and CDR2 FQNNGV. CDR3 length: 17 residues. Trimming removed 5 bases from V and 4 bases from J, with 23 bases in between. The CDR3, as DNA: TGTGCCAGCAGCCCGGACAGCAGAACAGCGTGGCTCACTGAAGCTTTCTTT. Amino acid sequence: CASSPDSRTAWLTEAFF.

The chain recombines TRBV2 with TRBJ1-4; possible D gene TRBD1, 5 bases. The ends were cut back, 1 base at V and 8 bases at J, with 14 bases in the middle. Germline assignment: CDR1 SNHLY and CDR2 FYNNEI. The CDR3 sequence is 15 residues long. The CDR3 sequence: CASSEGLVGAEKLFF. The CDR3 DNA is TGTGCCAGCAGTGAAGGTCTGGTCGGGGCGGAAAAACTGTTTTTT.

The chain joins TRBV6-5 to TRBJ2-5, with 8 bases lining up with TRBD1. CDR1 and CDR2 from the germline V gene are MNHEY and SVGAGI. Germline trimming cut 4 bases from V and 2 bases from J; bases unmatched to any gene: 6. The CDR3 covers 15 residues. The CDR3 nucleotides are TGTGCCAGCAGTTTCGGACAGGGCTATCAAGAGACCCAGTACTTC. It codes for CASSFGQGYQETQYF.

V usage is TRBV29-1 and J usage is TRBJ1-1, with TRBD1 matching over 11 bases. Unmatched junction bases numbered 5, after V lost 4 bases and J lost 1 base. This CDR3 comprises 15 residues. The germline V gene encodes CDR1 SQVTM and CDR2 ANQGSEA. CDR3 loop: CSVAGDRGKNTEAFF. CDR3 coding DNA: TGCAGCGTTGCTGGGGACAGGGGGAAGAACACTGAAGCTTTCTTT. The full variable domain, completed using reference TRBV29-1 and TRBJ1-1, is SAVISQKPSRDICQRGTSLTIQCQVDSQVTMMFWYRQQPGQSLTLIATANQGSEATYESGFVIDKFPISRPNLTFSTLTVSNMSPEDSSIYLCSVAGDRGKNTEAFFGQGTRLTVV.

This clone was detected once. Other DNA sequences of this sample code for an identical CDR3. The chain joins TRBV7-2 to TRBJ2-3; the match to TRBD2 covers 7 bases. CDR1 and CDR2 (germline): SGHTA, FQGNSA. V lost 3 bases and J lost 0; bases outside the gene matches: 0. The CDR3 is 14 residues long. The CDR3 coding sequence is TGTGCCAGCAGCTTTAGCGGGAGCACAGATACGCAGTATTTT. The encoded protein is CASSFSGSTDTQYF.

The chain links TRBV5-1 to TRBJ2-5; 7 bases are shared with TRBD2. CDR3 length equals 15 residues. The trim removed 1 base at V and 3 bases at J, leaving 6 bases unmatched. CDR1 is SGHRS, CDR2 YFSETQ, per germline. The chain's CDR3 is CASSLFAGVEETQYF. In DNA form, the CDR3 reads TGCGCCAGCAGCTTGTTTGCGGGGGTAGAAGAGACCCAGTACTTC.

There are a few counts of this clone. The V and J genes are TRBV28 and TRBJ1-1, with a weak D call TRBD1 (6 bases). Germline V lookup: CDR1 MDHEN, CDR2 SYDVKM. The V gene lost 3 bases and the J gene lost 1 base, with 9 bases spanning the gap. The CDR3 is made up of 14 amino acids. CDR3 amino acids: CASSFRTANTEAFF. The CDR3 nucleotides are TGTGCCAGCAGTTTCCGGACAGCGAACACTGAAGCTTTCTTT.

Details on this clone: This sample also contains other DNA sequences that code for the same CDR3. The chain uses TRBV5-1 and TRBJ2-7, with 9 bases that match TRBD2. V dropped 0 bases and J dropped 2; count of bases not matched to a gene: 3. Germline V gene lookup returns CDR1 SGHRS and CDR2 YFSETQ. This CDR3 is 15 amino acids long. The CDR3, as DNA: TGCGCCAGCAGCTTGGGGGCGGGAGGGCCCTACGAGCAGTACTTC. It encodes CASSLGAGGPYEQYF.

This rearrangement joins TRBV5-1 to TRBJ2-7, with D possibly TRBD2 on 5 matching bases. Germline assignment: CDR1 SGHRS and CDR2 YFSETQ. The CDR3 runs to 12 residues. The germline V and J ends were trimmed by 7 bases and 4 bases, with 12 bases remaining between them. In DNA form, the CDR3 reads TGCGCCAGCTCAGGAGGAGTTTACGAGCAGTACTTC. Residues: CASSGGVYEQYF. Full variable domain (remainder filled in from reference TRBV5-1 and TRBJ2-7): KAGVTQTPRYLIKTRGQQVTLSCSPISGHRSVSWYQQTPGQGLQFLFEYFSETQRNKGNFPGRFSGRQFSNSRSEMNVSTLELGDSALYLCASSGGVYEQYFGPGTRLTVT.

The rearrangement joins TRBV10-3 to TRBJ2-7; 7 bases fit TRBD2. The CDR3 contains 14 residues. Unmatched junction bases numbered 3, after V lost 4 bases and J lost 0 bases. Germline CDR1 is ENHRY and CDR2 is SYGVKD. The DNA of the CDR3 is TGTGCCATCAGTGTGGGGGGGAGCTCCTACGAGCAGTACTTC. This gives the protein CAISVGGSSYEQYF.

As DNA, the CDR3 is TGCGCCAGCAGCCAAGAAGAAGGGAGGGAGCAGTTCTTC. Its translation: CASSQEEGREQFF. The chain combines TRBV4-1 with TRBJ2-1, with a possible D match to TRBD2 (6 bases). Between the trimmed V and J ends, which lost 0 bases and 10 bases, there was a span of 10 bases. CDR1 MGHRA and CDR2 YSYEKL come from the germline V gene. CDR3 length: 13 amino acids.

Details on this clone: The same CDR3 also results from other DNA sequences found in this sample. This chain connects TRBV10-3 to TRBJ1-1, with D possibly TRBD1 on 6 matching bases. The germline CDR1 and CDR2 sequences are ENHRY and SYGVKD. Trimming cost V 7 bases and J 1 base, with 10 bases left between them. CDR3 length: 13 amino acids. CDR3 DNA sequence: TGTGCCATCACCGGACAGCCGAACACTGAAGCTTTCTTT. Protein: CAITGQPNTEAFF.

This clone was seen more than once but under ten times. The chain combines TRBV2 with TRBJ2-6, with D hard to call. CDR1 and CDR2 (germline): SNHLY, FYNNEI. Trimming cost V 6 bases and J 1 base, with 10 bases left between them. The CDR3 length is 15 residues. The CDR3 nucleotides read TGTGCCAGCAGCGTGACGTCGTCTGGGGCCAACGTCCTGACTTTC. Amino acids: CASSVTSSGANVLTF.

This clone was seen a handful of times. Other DNA sequences in the same sample also yield this CDR3. The gene calls are TRBV2 and TRBJ2-7, with unresolved D. CDR3 length: 14 residues. Trimming took off 0 bases at V and 2 bases at J, with 8 bases between the two ends. Germline V gene sequence: CDR1 SNHLY, CDR2 FYNNEI. This CDR3 reads CASSEAGPAYEQYF. The CDR3, as DNA: TGTGCCAGCAGTGAAGCGGGCCCTGCCTACGAGCAGTACTTC. Together with reference TRBV2 and TRBJ2-7, the CDR3 gives the full variable domain: EPEVTQTPSHQVTQMGQEVILRCVPISNHLYFYWYRQILGQKVEFLVSFYNNEISEKSEIFDDQFSVERPDGSNFTLKIRSTKLEDSAMYFCASSEAGPAYEQYFGPGTRLTVT.

Only a few counts were recorded for this clone. The chain is built from TRBV4-1 and TRBJ2-7; TRBD2 agrees at 11 bases. V was clipped by 0 bases and J by 3 bases; unmatched bases: 4. This CDR3 is 16 amino acids long. Germline CDR1 and CDR2: MGHRA and YSYEKL. The CDR3 spells CASSQDPGTSGYEQYF. CDR3 bases: TGCGCCAGCAGCCAAGATCCCGGGACTAGCGGCTACGAGCAGTACTTC.

V is TRBV10-3 and J is TRBJ2-3; no clear D gene. V gave up 6 bases and J gave up 6 bases, with 19 bases separating them. The CDR3 sequence is 15 residues long. Germline assignment: CDR1 ENHRY and CDR2 SYGVKD. The CDR3 nucleotides are TGTGCCATCAGCCCAGGCGGAAGCCCAAGCGATACGCAGTATTTT. It translates to CAISPGGSPSDTQYF.

The V call is TRBV30, the J call TRBJ2-5; unclear D gene. CDR3 size: 13 residues. Deletions cut 4 bases from V and 5 bases from J, with 14 bases between. The germline gives CDR1 GTSNPN, CDR2 SVGIG (reference sequence). The CDR3 nucleotides are TGTGCCTGGAATACTTGGGCCGGGGAGACCCAGTACTTC. This codes for CAWNTWAGETQYF.

This clone was detected only once. The sample contains more than one DNA sequence encoding this CDR3. V is TRBV18 and J is TRBJ2-7; tentatively, D is TRBD2 (5 bases). Between the trimmed V and J ends, which lost 0 bases and 4 bases, there was a span of 13 bases. This CDR3 region has 15 residues. Per the germline V gene, CDR1 is KGHSH and CDR2 is LQKENI. For the CDR3, the DNA is TGTGCCAGCTCACCACCGGAAGGAGGCCGTTACGAGCAGTACTTC. Protein: CASSPPEGGRYEQYF.